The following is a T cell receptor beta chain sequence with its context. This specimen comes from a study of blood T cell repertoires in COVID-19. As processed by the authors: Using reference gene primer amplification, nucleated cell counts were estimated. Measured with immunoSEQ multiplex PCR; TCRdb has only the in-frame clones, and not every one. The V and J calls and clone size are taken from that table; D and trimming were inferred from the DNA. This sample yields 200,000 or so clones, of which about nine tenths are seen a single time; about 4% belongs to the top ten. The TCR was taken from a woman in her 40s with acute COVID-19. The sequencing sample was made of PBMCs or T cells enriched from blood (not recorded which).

The CDR3 spells CASSQEGGAGMAQHF. CDR3 sequence (DNA): TGCGCCAGCAGCCAAGAGGGGGGAGCAGGAATGGCCCAGCATTTT. The gene calls are TRBV4-1 and TRBJ1-5; tentative D call: TRBD1 (5 bases). Germline V CDR1 and CDR2: MGHRA, YSYEKL. The CDR3 length is 15 residues. V was clipped by 0 bases and J by 11 bases, with 17 bases between them.